A single sample gave rise to the 7 T cell receptor beta chains below, sequenced in a study of blood T cell repertoires in COVID-19. Sequenced by immunoSEQ multiplex PCR; TCRdb stores in-frame clones only, minus some. The data show some 150,000 clones, 80% to 90% seen once. Sequencing used peripheral blood. The origin of the receptors is a middle-aged man with acute or convalescent COVID-19.

V and J are TRBV5-1 and TRBJ2-7; D gene uncertain. V was cut by 2 bases and J by 5 bases, with 8 bases left in between. Germline loops: CDR1 SGHRS, CDR2 YFSETQ. The CDR3 is made up of 12 amino acids. The DNA for the CDR3 is TGCGCCAGCAGCTTCGGGTCCCACGAGCAGTACTTC. This gives the protein CASSFGSHEQYF.

V is TRBV9 and J is TRBJ2-7; perhaps TRBD2 as D (5 bases). Trimming took 4 bases from V and 2 from J, leaving 13 bases between them. CDR1 is SGDLS and CDR2 is YYNGEE in the germline V gene. This CDR3 comprises 14 residues. The CDR3 DNA is TGTGCCAGCAGCAGAATCGGGGAACCCTACGAGCAGTACTTC. It yields the protein CASSRIGEPYEQYF.

The CDR3 region has the DNA TGTGCCAGCAGCCCCCCCCCGGGGGATACGCAGTATTTT. The encoded protein is CASSPPPGDTQYF. The V call is TRBV12-3 or TRBV12-4, the J call TRBJ2-3; a weak D match, TRBD2 (5 bases). V was pared by 6 bases and J by 6 bases, with 13 bases between. The CDR3 runs 13 residues.

The chain combines TRBV7-9 with TRBJ2-2, with D unresolved. There are 16 residues in the CDR3. Germline V CDR1 and CDR2: SEHNR, FQNEAQ (reference sequence). Trimming took off 5 bases at V and 4 bases at J, with 17 bases between the two ends. The CDR3 sequence: CASSPILEVGTGELFF. Written as DNA, the CDR3 is TGTGCCAGCAGCCCTATCCTAGAAGTCGGCACCGGGGAGCTGTTTTTT.

V gene TRBV5-1 combines with J gene TRBJ2-7; TRBD1 aligns across 7 bases. Germline CDR1 SGHRS, CDR2 YFSETQ. The CDR3 covers 14 residues. V lost 5 bases and J lost 2; bases outside the gene matches: 7. The CDR3 nucleotides are TGCGCCAGCAGGCCCGGGACAGATCCCTACGAGCAGTACTTC. Translation gives CASRPGTDPYEQYF.

The chain recombines TRBV7-3 with TRBJ2-2; 8 nucleotides match TRBD2. From germline, CDR1 is SGHTA and CDR2 FQGTGA. The CDR3 consists of 14 residues. The trim removed 5 bases at V and 10 bases at J, leaving 9 bases unmatched. CDR3 bases: TGTGCCAGCAGCCCCGGGACTAGGTCCGAGGAGCTGTTTTTT. Its protein is CASSPGTRSEELFF.

Only a few counts were recorded for this clone. This rearrangement joins TRBV19 to TRBJ1-6; no clear D gene. The CDR3 covers 12 residues. The germline V and J ends were trimmed by 5 bases and 9 bases, with 8 bases remaining between them. Germline V lookup: CDR1 LNHDA, CDR2 SQIVND (reference sequence). Written as DNA, the CDR3 is TGTGCCAGTAGTCAGTTCAGTTCACCCCTCCACTTT. Encoded protein: CASSQFSSPLHF.